The sequence of this TCR beta chain was determined in a study of blood T cell repertoires in COVID-19. The CDR3 has 16 residues. CDR1 is SGHDT, CDR2 YYEEEE, per germline. V lost 1 base to trimming and J lost 1 base; unmatched junction nucleotides: 5. The table lists this clone with a few counts. Original data processing: For nucleated cells, counts were estimated from reference gene primer amplification. Profiled with immunoSEQ multiplex PCR; TCRdb holds only in-frame clones, not every one. The D gene and trimming were derived from the DNA, and the V and J assignments and clone size from that table. The profile shows more than 95,000 clones, roughly 87% of them singletons.

This rearrangement joins TRBV5-6 to TRBJ2-5; TRBD2 aligns across 9 bases. Sequences were obtained from peripheral blood. This receptor was taken from a man of 80 years or more with active or convalescent COVID-19. The CDR3 DNA is TGTGCCAGCAGCTTGAAGGGACTAGCTTTCCAAGAGACCCAGTACTTC. Protein product: CASSLKGLAFQETQYF. Supplemented by reference TRBV5-6 and TRBJ2-5, the full variable domain reads DAGVTQSPTHLIKTRGQQVTLRCSPKSGHDTVSWYQQALGQGPQFIFQYYEEEERQRGNFPDRFSGHQFPNYSSELNVNALLLGDSALYLCASSLKGLAFQETQYFGPGTRLLVL.